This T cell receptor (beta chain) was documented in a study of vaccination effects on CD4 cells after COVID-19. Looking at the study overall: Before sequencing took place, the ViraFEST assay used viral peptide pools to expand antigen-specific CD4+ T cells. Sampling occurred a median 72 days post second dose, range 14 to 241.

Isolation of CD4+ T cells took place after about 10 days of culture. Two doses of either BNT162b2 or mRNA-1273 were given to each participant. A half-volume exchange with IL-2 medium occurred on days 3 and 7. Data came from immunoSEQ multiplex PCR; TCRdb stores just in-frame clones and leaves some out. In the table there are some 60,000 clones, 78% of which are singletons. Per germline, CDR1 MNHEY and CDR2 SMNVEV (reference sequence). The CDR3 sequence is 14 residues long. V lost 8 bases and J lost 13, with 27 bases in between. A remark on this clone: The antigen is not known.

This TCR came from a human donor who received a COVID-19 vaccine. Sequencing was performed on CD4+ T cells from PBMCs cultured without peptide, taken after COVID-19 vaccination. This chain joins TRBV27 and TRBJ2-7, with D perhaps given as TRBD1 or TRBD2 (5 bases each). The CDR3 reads CASSPGPGPLGHYF. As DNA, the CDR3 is TGTGCCAGCTCTCCCGGACCGGGACCGCTAGGGCATTACTTC.